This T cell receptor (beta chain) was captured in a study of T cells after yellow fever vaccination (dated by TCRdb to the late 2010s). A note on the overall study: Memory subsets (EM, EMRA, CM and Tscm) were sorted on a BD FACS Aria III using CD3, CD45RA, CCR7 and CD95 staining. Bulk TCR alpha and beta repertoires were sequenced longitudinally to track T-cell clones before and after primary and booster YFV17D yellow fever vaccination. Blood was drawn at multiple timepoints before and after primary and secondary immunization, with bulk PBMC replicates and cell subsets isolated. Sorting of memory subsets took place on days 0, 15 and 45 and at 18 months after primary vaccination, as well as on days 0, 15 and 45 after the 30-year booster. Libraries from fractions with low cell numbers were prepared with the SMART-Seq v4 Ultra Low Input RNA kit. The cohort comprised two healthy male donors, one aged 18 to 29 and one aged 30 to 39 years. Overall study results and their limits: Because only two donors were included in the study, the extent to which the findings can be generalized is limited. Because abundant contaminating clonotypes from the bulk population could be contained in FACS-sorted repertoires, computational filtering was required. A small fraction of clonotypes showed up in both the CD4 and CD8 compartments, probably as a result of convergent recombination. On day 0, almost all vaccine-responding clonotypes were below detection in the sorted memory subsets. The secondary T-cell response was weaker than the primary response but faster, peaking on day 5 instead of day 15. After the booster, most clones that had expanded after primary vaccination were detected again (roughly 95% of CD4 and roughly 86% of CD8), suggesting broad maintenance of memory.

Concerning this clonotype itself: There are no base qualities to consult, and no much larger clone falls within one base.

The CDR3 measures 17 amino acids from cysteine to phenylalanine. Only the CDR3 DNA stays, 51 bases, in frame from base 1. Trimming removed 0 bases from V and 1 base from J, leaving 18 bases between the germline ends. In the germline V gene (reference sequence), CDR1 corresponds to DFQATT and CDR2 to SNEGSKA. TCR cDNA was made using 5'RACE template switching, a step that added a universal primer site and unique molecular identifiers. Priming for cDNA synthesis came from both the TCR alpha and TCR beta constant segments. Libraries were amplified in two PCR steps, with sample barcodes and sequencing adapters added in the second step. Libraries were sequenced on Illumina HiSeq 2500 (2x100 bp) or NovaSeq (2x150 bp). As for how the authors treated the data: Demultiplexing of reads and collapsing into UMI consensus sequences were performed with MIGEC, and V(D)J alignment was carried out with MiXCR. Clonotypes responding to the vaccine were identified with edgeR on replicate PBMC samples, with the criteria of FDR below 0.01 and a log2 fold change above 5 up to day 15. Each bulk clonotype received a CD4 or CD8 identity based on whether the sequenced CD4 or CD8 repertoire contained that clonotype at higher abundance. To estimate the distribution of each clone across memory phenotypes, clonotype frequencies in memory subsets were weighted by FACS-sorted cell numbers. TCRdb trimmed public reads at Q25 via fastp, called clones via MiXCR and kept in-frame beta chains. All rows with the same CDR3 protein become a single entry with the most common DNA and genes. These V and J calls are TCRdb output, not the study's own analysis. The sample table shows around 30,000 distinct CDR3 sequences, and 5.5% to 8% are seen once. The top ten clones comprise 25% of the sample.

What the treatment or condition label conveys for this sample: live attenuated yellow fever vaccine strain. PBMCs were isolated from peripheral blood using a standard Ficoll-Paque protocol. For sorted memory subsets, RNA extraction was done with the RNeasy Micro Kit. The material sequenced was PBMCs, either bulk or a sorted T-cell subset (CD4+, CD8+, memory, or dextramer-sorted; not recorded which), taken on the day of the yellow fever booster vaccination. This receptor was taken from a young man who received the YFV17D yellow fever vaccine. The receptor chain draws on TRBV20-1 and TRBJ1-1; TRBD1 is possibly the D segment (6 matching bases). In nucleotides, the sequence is TGCAGTGCTAGAGATACTTCGGGGGCGATGGAGAACACTGAAGCTTTCTTT. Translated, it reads CSARDTSGAMENTEAFF.